This is a list of T cell receptor beta chains from one sample in a study of T cells in Graves' hyperthyroidism and ophthalmopathy. TCRdb called the multiplex PCR reads again in MiXCR, with one record for every CDR3 protein. The table lists 450,000 to 500,000 distinct CDR3 sequences, roughly 23% of them singletons. The sequencing sample was made of blood. These receptors were taken from a woman in her 70s with Graves' ophthalmopathy. The CDR3 runs from the conserved cysteine through the conserved F or W. A D gene is named only where the DNA matches it firmly. Clone size is given for some rows only: seen once, a few or many times, or a class if the clone is expanded.

>-|TRBJ2-7|TRBV20-1|-
CSASPRGGQEAYEQYF
TGCAGTGCTAGCCCCCGGGGGGGACAGGAGGCCTACGAGCAGTACTTC
>many|TRBJ2-1|TRBV2|-
CASSLEGGSVEQFF
TGTGCCAGCAGTCTTGAGGGTGGTTCCGTTGAGCAGTTCTTC
>many|TRBJ1-6|TRBV28|-
CATRGDAPLHF
TGTGCCACTCGGGGCGACGCGCCCCTCCACTTT
>-|TRBJ2-2|TRBV7-3|TRBD2
CASSRILTSGTGELFF
TGTGCCAGCAGCCGAATATTGACTAGCGGGACGGGGGAGCTGTTTTTT
>-|TRBJ2-2|TRBV20-1|-
CSVQEGHGELFF
TGCAGTGTACAGGAGGGGCACGGGGAGCTGTTTTTT
>-|TRBJ2-3|TRBV10-1|-
CASSESGGWTDTQYF
TGCGCCAGCAGTGAGAGTGGGGGTTGGACAGATACGCAGTATTTT
>few|TRBJ1-5|TRBV7-6|-
CASSNGQRHQPQHF
TGTGCCAGCAGTAACGGACAGAGACATCAGCCCCAGCATTTT
>few|TRBJ2-1|TRBV6-1|TRBD1
CATHTGGGNNEQFF
TGTGCCACTCATACAGGGGGAGGTAACAATGAGCAGTTCTTC
>many|TRBJ2-1|TRBV7-3|-
CASSPDSSSYNEQFF
TGTGCCAGCAGCCCCGACTCGAGCTCCTACAATGAGCAGTTCTTC
>-|TRBJ1-6|TRBV7-8|-
CASTPGFPGDSPLHF
TGTGCCAGCACCCCCGGATTCCCCGGGGATTCACCCCTCCACTTT
>-|TRBJ1-6|TRBV9|-
CASSVAGYGSPLHF
TGTGCCAGCAGCGTAGCAGGGTATGGGTCACCCCTCCACTTT
>many|TRBJ2-7|TRBV7-9|TRBD2
CASSLLAGPYEQYF
TGTGCCAGCAGTTTACTAGCGGGACCTTACGAGCAGTACTTC
>-|TRBJ2-5|TRBV5-1|-
CASTNPGTRGETQYF
TGCGCCAGCACGAATCCCGGGACTCGAGGGGAGACCCAGTACTTC
>many|TRBJ1-1|TRBV2|-
CASSRAGKEAEAFF
TGTGCCAGCAGTCGGGCGGGGAAAGAGGCTGAAGCTTTCTTT
>many|TRBJ2-5|TRBV7-2|-
CASSLGGSQETQYF
TGTGCCAGCAGCTTAGGAGGTAGTCAAGAGACCCAGTACTTC
>-|TRBJ2-2|TRBV3-1|-
CASSQLTGMYTGELFF
TGTGCCAGCAGCCAGCTCACAGGGATGTACACCGGGGAGCTGTTTTTT
>many|TRBJ1-1|TRBV6-1|-
CASWGGLNTEAFF
TGTGCCTCCTGGGGGGGGCTGAACACTGAAGCTTTCTTT
>few|TRBJ1-2|TRBV20-1|TRBD1
CSAATGSYGYTF
TGCAGTGCTGCGACAGGGTCCTATGGCTACACCTTC
>many|TRBJ1-2|TRBV6-1|-
CASSEAARDYGYTF
TGTGCCAGCAGTGAAGCGGCAAGGGACTATGGCTACACCTTC
>few|TRBJ2-7|TRBV2|TRBD2
CTSRPGTGGLAGVYEQYF
TGTACCAGCAGGCCCGGGACAGGAGGACTAGCGGGAGTTTACGAGCAGTACTTC
>few|TRBJ2-7|TRBV24-1|-
CATSDPTHGGEQYF
TGTGCCACCAGTGACCCCACCCACGGGGGCGAGCAGTACTTC
>-|TRBJ2-2|TRBV5-1|TRBD2
CASSLGGLADTGELFF
TGCGCCAGCAGCTTGGGGGGACTAGCGGACACCGGGGAGCTGTTTTTT
>-|TRBJ1-2|TRBV5-5|-
CASSSGAYYGYTF
TGTGCCAGCAGCTCCGGGGCGTACTATGGCTACACCTTC
>few|TRBJ1-2|TRBV6-1|-
CASKGLIANYGYTF
TGTGCCAGCAAGGGATTGATAGCTAACTATGGCTACACCTTC
>few|TRBJ1-1|TRBV29-1|-
CSGTRTNTNTEAFF
TGCAGCGGGACTAGAACGAATACGAACACTGAAGCTTTCTTT
>many|TRBJ1-2|TRBV12-3/TRBV12-4|-
CASSLATGRGNYGYTF
TGTGCCAGCAGTTTAGCGACGGGCAGGGGAAACTATGGCTACACCTTC
>-|TRBJ2-3|TRBV6-1|-
CASSSTFLTDTDTQYF
TGTGCCAGCAGTTCCACCTTTCTGACGGACACAGATACGCAGTATTTT
>few|TRBJ1-1|TRBV19|TRBD1
CASSNYGTVNTEAFF
TGTGCCAGTAGTAACTACGGGACAGTAAACACTGAAGCTTTCTTT
>-|TRBJ2-6|TRBV7-9|-
CASSLRDRLSGANVLTF
TGTGCCAGCAGCCTCCGGGACCGTCTCTCTGGGGCCAACGTCCTGACTTTC
>-|TRBJ2-3|TRBV5-1|TRBD2
CASSRGLAGGADTQYF
TGCGCCAGCAGCAGGGGACTAGCGGGGGGAGCAGATACGCAGTATTTT
>few|TRBJ1-1|TRBV19|-
CASDRGNTEAFF
TGTGCCAGTGACCGGGGGAACACTGAAGCTTTCTTT
>few|TRBJ2-1|TRBV4-3|-
CASSQDLLGTAEQFF
TGCGCCAGCAGCCAAGATCTCCTGGGGACGGCTGAGCAGTTCTTC
>many|TRBJ1-2|TRBV15|TRBD1
CATSKGRTGPIYGYTF
TGTGCCACCAGCAAGGGCCGGACAGGCCCTATCTATGGCTACACCTTC
>few|TRBJ1-1|TRBV7-3|TRBD1
CASSSRGPFTEAFF
TGTGCCAGCAGCTCGAGGGGGCCTTTCACTGAAGCTTTCTTT
>few|TRBJ1-1|TRBV7-2|TRBD1
CASSTRQGRGTEAFF
TGTGCCAGCAGCACCCGACAGGGCCGGGGCACTGAAGCTTTCTTT
>few|TRBJ2-1|TRBV5-5|-
CASSPEAGVGNEQFF
TGTGCCAGCAGCCCCGAGGCGGGCGTGGGGAATGAGCAGTTCTTC
>few|TRBJ2-1|TRBV24-1|-
CATSVRGGTGRNEQFF
TGTGCCACCAGTGTTAGGGGAGGGACAGGCCGCAATGAGCAGTTCTTC
>many|TRBJ1-2|TRBV7-9|TRBD1
CASTTTGILYGYTF
TGTGCCAGCACCACGACAGGGATATTATATGGCTACACCTTC
>few|TRBJ1-5|TRBV20-1|-
CSAISRAGFKDQPQHF
TGCAGTGCTATTAGTAGGGCCGGTTTCAAGGATCAGCCCCAGCATTTT
>few|TRBJ2-5|TRBV20-1|-
CSARDGKSGFETQYF
TGCAGTGCTAGAGATGGGAAAAGCGGGTTTGAGACCCAGTACTTC